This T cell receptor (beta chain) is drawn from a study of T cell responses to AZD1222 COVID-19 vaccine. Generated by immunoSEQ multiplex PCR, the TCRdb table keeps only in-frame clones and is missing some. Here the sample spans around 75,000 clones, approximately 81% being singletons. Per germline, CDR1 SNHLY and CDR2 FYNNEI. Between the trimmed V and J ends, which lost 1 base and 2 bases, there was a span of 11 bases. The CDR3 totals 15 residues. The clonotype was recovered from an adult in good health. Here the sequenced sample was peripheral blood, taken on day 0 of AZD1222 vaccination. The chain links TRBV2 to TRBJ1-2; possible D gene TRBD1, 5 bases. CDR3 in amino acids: CASSEEQGTNYGYTF. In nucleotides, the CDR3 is TGTGCCAGCAGTGAAGAGCAGGGAACGAACTATGGCTACACCTTC.